The 29 T cell receptor beta chains presented below share a single source sample, sequenced in a study of blood T cell repertoires in COVID-19. The assay was immunoSEQ multiplex PCR, and TCRdb's table has in-frame clones only and misses some. The data hold 150,000 to 200,000 clones, with around four fifths observed a single time. What was sequenced was peripheral blood. The source of these receptors is a woman in her thirties with acute or convalescent COVID-19.

This chain links TRBV12-1 with TRBJ2-2; TRBD1, the table's D call, lacks a check against the DNA. TRBV12-1 constitutes a pseudogene. The CDR3 is 15 amino acids. The CDR3 nucleotides read TGTGCCACTCGAAAGGACAGGGTCGATAACGGGGAGCTGTTTTTT. It is translated as CATRKDRVDNGELFF.

The genes are TRBV5-6 and TRBJ2-7; maybe TRBD1 (6 bases). The V end was cut by 1 base, the J end by 2 bases, with 16 bases between. The CDR3 is 16 amino acids. Germline V gene sequence: CDR1 SGHDT, CDR2 YYEEEE. The CDR3 region has the DNA TGTGCCAGCAGCTTGAGTGGCCAGGGGTCTACCTACGAGCAGTACTTC. Encoded protein: CASSLSGQGSTYEQYF.

The V gene is TRBV12-3 or TRBV12-4, the J gene TRBJ1-1, with D uncertain. V was shortened by 6 bases and J by 6 bases, with 14 bases between the two germline ends. This CDR3 spans 13 amino acids. CDR3 nucleotide sequence: TGTGCCAGCAGCGTACTTTCGGCGGCTGAAGCTTTCTTT. Translation gives CASSVLSAAEAFF.

The chain is built from TRBV27 and TRBJ2-1; 10 bases are shared with TRBD2. The junction had 10 bases not matched to a gene; V was cut back by 5 bases and J by 6 bases. CDR3 length: 16 amino acids. Germline values: CDR1 MNHEY, CDR2 SMNVEV (reference sequence). Here the CDR3 DNA reads TGTGCCAGCAGTCCCTGGACTAGCGGACCAGGCAATGAGCAGTTCTTC. Encoded protein: CASSPWTSGPGNEQFF.

The chain carries TRBV30 and TRBJ2-3, with 7 bases aligning to TRBD2. J gave up 3 bases and V 8 bases, and 14 bases lay outside the gene matches. Germline CDR1 is GTSNPN and CDR2 is SVGIG (reference sequence). CDR3 size: 15 residues. This chain's CDR3 is CAGILREGRTDTQYF. The DNA of the CDR3 is TGTGCCGGCATACTGAGGGAGGGCCGTACAGATACGCAGTATTTT.

V gene TRBV27 combines with J gene TRBJ2-7; TRBD2 agrees at 7 bases. The CDR3 has 15 amino acids. The trim removed 7 bases at V and 1 base at J, leaving 10 bases unmatched. Germline values: CDR1 MNHEY, CDR2 SMNVEV (reference sequence). As DNA, the CDR3 is TGTGCCAGCACGACACTGGGGAGGGCATCCTACGAGCAGTACTTC. It yields the protein CASTTLGRASYEQYF.

The chain combines TRBV11-2 with TRBJ1-1, with TRBD1 matching 8 bases. This CDR3 contains 16 residues. With V trimmed by 5 bases and J by 6 bases, 14 bases remained unmatched. Germline CDR1 is SGHAT and CDR2 is FQNNGV. CDR3 nucleotides: TGTGCCAGCAGCCTCTTACGGACAGGGTGGACCGCTGAAGCTTTCTTT. This translates into CASSLLRTGWTAEAFF.

CDR3 in DNA: TGTGCCAGCAGCTCTACAGGTCCACCCTACGAGCAGTACTTC. This encodes CASSSTGPPYEQYF. The gene calls are TRBV11-1 and TRBJ2-7, with a weak D call TRBD1 (5 bases). Trimming left V 4 bases short and J 2 bases short, with 12 bases between. The CDR3 extends over 14 amino acids. Germline V CDR1 and CDR2: SGHAT, FQDESV (reference sequence).

The chain links TRBV27 to TRBJ1-2; D not certain. The germline V gene encodes CDR1 MNHEY and CDR2 SMNVEV (reference sequence). The CDR3 totals 14 residues. V gave up 6 bases and J gave up 2 bases, with 13 bases separating them. The CDR3 nucleotides are TGTGCCAGCAGGTTCCTTTTTAAAAACTATGGCTACACCTTC. Its translation: CASRFLFKNYGYTF.

This clone was found once. This chain joins TRBV10-1 and TRBJ2-3; 11 nucleotides align to TRBD2. Per germline, CDR1 WNHNN and CDR2 SYGVQD (reference sequence). Losses at the gene ends were 6 bases for V and 1 base for J; bases not matched to a gene: 3. The CDR3 is 15 amino acids. Here the CDR3 DNA reads TGCGCCAGCAGCCGACTAGCGGGACGCACAGATACGCAGTATTTT. Translating it yields CASSRLAGRTDTQYF.

This clone showed up just once. The chain couples TRBV3-1 (or the pseudogene TRBV3-2) to TRBJ1-2; D not resolved. CDR1 and CDR2 from the germline V gene are LGHDT and YNNKEL (reference sequence). Trimming shortened V by 2 bases and J by 8 bases, and 12 bases separated the two germline ends. The length of the CDR3 is 13 residues. CDR3 coding DNA: TGTGCCAGCAGCCAATCCTCCCCGAGAGGCTACACCTTC. Translated: CASSQSSPRGYTF.

The rearrangement uses TRBV30 and TRBJ1-1; 7 bases fit TRBD1. The CDR3 contains 13 residues. V lost 0 bases and J lost 6; bases outside the gene matches: 4. CDR1 and CDR2 from the germline V gene are GTSNPN and SVGIG (reference sequence). CDR3 region: CAWSVQGGAEAFF. In DNA form, the CDR3 reads TGTGCCTGGAGTGTCCAGGGGGGAGCTGAAGCTTTCTTT. Full variable domain (outside the CDR3, taken from reference TRBV30 and TRBJ1-1): SQTIHQWPATLVQPVGSPLSLECTVEGTSNPNLYWYRQAAGRGLQLLFYSVGIGQISSEVPQNLSASRPQDRQFILSSKKLLLSDSGFYLCAWSVQGGAEAFFGQGTRLTVV.

This chain links TRBV7-6 with TRBJ2-3; 14 bases fit TRBD2. Germline V gene data show CDR1 as SGHVS and CDR2 as FNYEAQ. CDR3 length: 18 amino acids. The junction had 4 bases not matched to a gene; V was cut back by 0 bases and J by 2 bases. The CDR3, as DNA: TGTGCCAGCAGCTTAGCCAGGACTAGCGGGGGGACCACAGATACGCAGTATTTT. It yields the protein CASSLARTSGGTTDTQYF.

The chain couples TRBV11-2 to TRBJ2-1; a weak D match, TRBD1 (7 bases). The germline CDR1 and CDR2 sequences are SGHAT and FQNNGV. CDR3 length equals 15 residues. The V gene lost 4 bases and the J gene lost 2 bases, with 12 bases spanning the gap. The CDR3 spells CASSSQGGTYNEQFF. The CDR3 coding sequence is TGTGCCAGCAGCTCTCAGGGGGGCACCTACAATGAGCAGTTCTTC.

The chain uses TRBV18 and TRBJ1-3; TRBD1 matches at 8 bases. J gave up 2 bases and V 0 bases, and 0 bases lay outside the gene matches. Germline assignment: CDR1 KGHSH and CDR2 LQKENI. The CDR3 runs 15 residues. CDR3 sequence (DNA): TGTGCCAGCTCACCACCGACAGGGGCTGGAAACACCATATATTTT. Its translation is CASSPPTGAGNTIYF.

Notes on this clone: Compared with germline, one end of the junction differs, possibly owing to a read error. The V and J genes are TRBV5-4 and TRBJ1-4; D perhaps matches TRBD1 (5 bases). CDR3 size: 12 residues. Germline lookup yields CDR1 SGHNT and CDR2 YYREEE (reference sequence). The CDR3 DNA reads as TGTGCCAGCAGCTGGGGGGGAAGGGAAACCCTTTTT. This translates into CASSWGGRETLF. Looking up the rest from reference TRBV5-4 and TRBJ1-4 gives the full variable domain: ETGVTQSPTHLIKTRGQQVTLRCSSQSGHNTVSWYQQALGQGPQFIFQYYREEENGRGNFPPRFSGLQFPNYSSELNVNALELDDSALYLCASSWGGRETLFGSGTQLSVL.

The chain combines TRBV10-1 with TRBJ1-2; unclear D gene. The CDR3 covers 17 residues. Germline-derived CDR1 and CDR2 are WNHNN and SYGVQD (reference sequence). V lost 4 bases, J lost 3 bases, and 21 bases lay in between. The DNA for the CDR3 is TGCGCCAGCAGTGGAAACGGAGGACCGGAGGCTCACTATGGCTACACCTTC. Translation gives CASSGNGGPEAHYGYTF.

This rearrangement joins TRBV10-3 to TRBJ2-5, with no clear D. The germline V gene encodes CDR1 ENHRY and CDR2 SYGVKD. Trimming shortened V by 0 bases and J by 2 bases, and 7 bases separated the two germline ends. The CDR3 is made up of 14 amino acids. The CDR3 nucleotides are TGTGCCATCAGTGAGTCTGGCAGACAAGAGACCCAGTACTTC. It yields the protein CAISESGRQETQYF.

The J gene is TRBJ1-6, the V gene TRBV4-2; tentatively, D is TRBD1 (5 bases). Germline V lookup: CDR1 LGHNA, CDR2 YNFKEQ. This CDR3 has 14 amino acids. Trimming took off 3 bases at V and 9 bases at J, with 12 bases between the two ends. The chain's CDR3 is CASSHLGGGSPLHF. In nucleotides, the CDR3 is TGTGCCAGCAGCCACCTGGGGGGTGGTTCACCCCTCCACTTT.

The chain combines TRBV28 with TRBJ2-3; TRBD2 aligns across 12 bases. This CDR3 comprises 16 residues. V lost 3 bases, J lost 4 bases, and 5 bases stayed unmatched. CDR1 and CDR2 (germline): MDHEN, SYDVKM. The CDR3 nucleotides read TGTGCCAGCAGTTTCCGGCTAGCGGGGGGGCCAGATACGCAGTATTTT. Translating it yields CASSFRLAGGPDTQYF. Full variable domain (outside the CDR3, taken from reference TRBV28 and TRBJ2-3): DVKVTQSSRYLVKRTGEKVFLECVQDMDHENMFWYRQDPGLGLRLIYFSYDVKMKEKGDIPEGYSVSREKKERFSLILESASTNQTSMYLCASSFRLAGGPDTQYFGPGTRLTVL.

The table lists this clone with a few counts. The chain couples TRBV4-2 to TRBJ1-5; D unresolved. Per the germline V gene, CDR1 is LGHNA and CDR2 is YNFKEQ. V lost 0 bases, J lost 4 bases, and 7 bases lay in between. This CDR3 has 14 residues. CDR3: CASSQDRSNQPQHF. CDR3 bases: TGTGCCAGCAGCCAAGATAGAAGTAATCAGCCCCAGCATTTT.

The sample holds one count of this clone. The genes are TRBV5-4 and TRBJ2-3, with TRBD2 identical over 8 bases. CDR1 and CDR2 from the germline V gene are SGHNT and YYREEE (reference sequence). J lost 6 bases, V lost 0 bases, and 3 bases had no gene match. This CDR3 contains 14 residues. The CDR3 DNA reads as TGTGCCAGCAGCTTGGCCGGGGGGGCCGATACGCAGTATTTT. Encoded protein: CASSLAGGADTQYF.

The chain employs TRBV28 and TRBJ2-1; TRBD1 is a possible D gene (6 bases). The CDR3 loop spans 14 amino acids. The V end was cut by 4 bases, the J end by 4 bases, with 11 bases between. Germline-derived CDR1 and CDR2 are MDHEN and SYDVKM. CDR3 nucleotide sequence: TGTGCCAGCAGTTCGACAGGTGTGTACAATGAGCAGTTCTTC. Amino acids: CASSSTGVYNEQFF. Combining the CDR3 with reference TRBV28 and TRBJ2-1 gives the whole variable domain DVKVTQSSRYLVKRTGEKVFLECVQDMDHENMFWYRQDPGLGLRLIYFSYDVKMKEKGDIPEGYSVSREKKERFSLILESASTNQTSMYLCASSSTGVYNEQFFGPGTRLTVL.

V gene TRBV19 combines with J gene TRBJ1-2; D gene unclear. Germline values: CDR1 LNHDA, CDR2 SQIVND (reference sequence). Between the trimmed V and J ends, which lost 7 bases and 4 bases, there was a span of 13 bases. CDR3 length: 13 residues. Here the CDR3 DNA reads TGTGCCAGTACCCCGGCCCGGGGCTATGGCTACACCTTC. Its protein is CASTPARGYGYTF.

The chain carries TRBV24-1 and TRBJ2-5; 7 bases line up with TRBD1. Germline loops: CDR1 KGHDR, CDR2 SFDVKD. CDR3 length equals 14 residues. The ends lost 3 bases at V and 5 bases at J; junction bases unmatched: 5. CDR3 residues: CATSDEGQEETQYF. As DNA, the CDR3 is TGTGCCACCAGTGATGAAGGACAGGAGGAGACCCAGTACTTC.

Details on this clone: An end of the junction differs from the germline gene, which may be a read error. The chain uses TRBV28 and TRBJ2-5, with 13 bases aligning to TRBD2. This CDR3 comprises 15 residues. Germline V lookup: CDR1 MDHEN, CDR2 SYDVKM. CDR3 DNA sequence: TGTGCCAGCAGATCCCTTGGACTAGCGGGAGAGGCCCAGTACTTC. This sequence encodes CASRSLGLAGEAQYF.

The CDR3 region has the DNA TGTGCCAGCAGTTTATTCCAGGCAACAGATACGCAGTATTTT. Amino acids: CASSLFQATDTQYF. The genes are TRBV27 and TRBJ2-3; no reliable D call. The V gene's germline CDR1 is MNHEY and CDR2 SMNVEV (reference sequence). The CDR3 has 14 amino acids. V was shortened by 1 base and J by 3 bases, with 8 bases between the two germline ends.

This clone has a handful of counts. The V and J genes are TRBV7-9 and TRBJ2-7; 10 positions agree with TRBD2. Germline CDR1 and CDR2: SEHNR and FQNEAQ (reference sequence). The CDR3 contains 16 residues. The J segment lost 3 bases and the V segment lost 0 bases, leaving 5 bases of the junction unmatched. The chain's CDR3 is CASSLATSGPLYEQYF. The CDR3 nucleotides are TGTGCCAGCAGCTTAGCGACTAGCGGGCCACTCTACGAGCAGTACTTC.

The chain joins TRBV28 to TRBJ2-7; TRBD1 matches 7 bases. Per germline, CDR1 MDHEN and CDR2 SYDVKM. Germline trimming cut 3 bases from V and 7 bases from J; bases unmatched to any gene: 6. This CDR3 contains 13 residues. The CDR3 sequence is CASSFRQGAEQYF. The DNA for the CDR3 is TGTGCCAGCAGTTTCCGACAGGGCGCAGAGCAGTACTTC.